The TCR beta chain described here comes from a study of blood T cells in healthy people across ages. Study-level results: TCR beta diversity was tightly associated with the proportion of naive T cells. More naive CD4+ cells and higher diversity marked long-lived donors relative to aged donors.

This CDR3 is built from 14 residues. Germline CDR1 SGHRS, CDR2 YFSETQ. Primers used in a second PCR of roughly 6 to 12 cycles were a sample-barcoded 5' primer and a J-beta primer mix. MiXCR, run by TCRdb on the 5' RACE reads, gives a single entry per CDR3 protein. The profile shows some 1.8 million distinct CDR3 sequences, approximately 40% of them singletons. Details on this clonotype: Its antigen is currently unknown. At one boundary the junction diverges from the germline segment, which might be a read error.

This TCR came from a human donor in good health. This chain joins TRBV5-1 and TRBJ2-3; D is uncertain. Sequencing was carried out using blood. CDR3 amino acids: CASSRWTAADMQYF. The CDR3 DNA follows: TGCGCCAGCAGCCGATGGACCGCGGCAGATATGCAGTATTTT.